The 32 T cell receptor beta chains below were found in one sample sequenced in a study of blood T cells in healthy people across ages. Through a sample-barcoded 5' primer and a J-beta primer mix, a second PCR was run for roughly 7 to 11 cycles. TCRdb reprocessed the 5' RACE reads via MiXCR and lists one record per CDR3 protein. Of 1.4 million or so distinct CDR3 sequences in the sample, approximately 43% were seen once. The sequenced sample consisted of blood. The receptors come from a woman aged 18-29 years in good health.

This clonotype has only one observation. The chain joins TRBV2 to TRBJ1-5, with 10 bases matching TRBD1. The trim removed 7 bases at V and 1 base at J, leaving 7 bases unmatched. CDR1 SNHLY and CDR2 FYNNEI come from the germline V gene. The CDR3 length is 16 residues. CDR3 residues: CASNRQGALSNQPQHF. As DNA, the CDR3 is TGTGCCAGCAATCGACAGGGGGCCCTCAGCAATCAGCCCCAGCATTTT.

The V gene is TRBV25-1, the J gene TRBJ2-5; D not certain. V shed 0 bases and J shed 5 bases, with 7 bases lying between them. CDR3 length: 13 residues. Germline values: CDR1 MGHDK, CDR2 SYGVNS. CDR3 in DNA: TGTGCCAGCAGTGAATATATCGGGGAGACCCAGTACTTC. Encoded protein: CASSEYIGETQYF. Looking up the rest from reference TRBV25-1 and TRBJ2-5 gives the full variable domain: EADIYQTPRYLVIGTGKKITLECSQTMGHDKMYWYQQDPGMELHLIHYSYGVNSTEKGDLSSESTVSRIRTEHFPLTLESARPSHTSQYLCASSEYIGETQYFGPGTRLLVL.

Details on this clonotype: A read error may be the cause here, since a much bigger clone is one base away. For the CDR3, the DNA is TGCGCCAGCAGCCAAGATCGCAGGGGATCAGATACGCAGTATTTT. Encoded protein: CASSQDRRGSDTQYF. The genes are TRBV4-1 and TRBJ2-3; weak D call: TRBD1 (6 bases). The germline V gene has CDR1 MGHRA and CDR2 YSYEKL. The CDR3 sequence is 15 residues long. The ends were cut back, 0 bases at V and 4 bases at J, with 11 bases in the middle.

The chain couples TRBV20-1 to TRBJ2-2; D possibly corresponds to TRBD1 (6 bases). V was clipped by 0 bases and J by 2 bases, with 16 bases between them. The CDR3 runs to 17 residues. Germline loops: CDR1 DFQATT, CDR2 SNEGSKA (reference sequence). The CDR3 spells CSARDLVQGQNTGELFF. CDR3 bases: TGCAGTGCTAGAGATCTAGTGCAGGGGCAAAACACCGGGGAGCTGTTTTTT.

The CDR3 is CASSAEHHNEQYF. The CDR3 DNA sequence: TGTGCCAGCAGTGCGGAACACCACAATGAGCAGTACTTC. The chain is built from TRBV2 and TRBJ2-7, with D unresolved. The V end was cut by 4 bases, the J end by 7 bases, with 14 bases between. Germline CDR1 reads SNHLY; CDR2 reads FYNNEI. The CDR3 spans 13 residues.

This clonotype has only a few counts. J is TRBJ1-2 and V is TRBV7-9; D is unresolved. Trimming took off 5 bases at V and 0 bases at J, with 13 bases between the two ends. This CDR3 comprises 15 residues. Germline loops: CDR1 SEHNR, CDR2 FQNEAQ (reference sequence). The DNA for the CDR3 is TGTGCCAGCAGCACTTCCCCACTAGCTAACTATGGCTACACCTTC. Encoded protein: CASSTSPLANYGYTF.

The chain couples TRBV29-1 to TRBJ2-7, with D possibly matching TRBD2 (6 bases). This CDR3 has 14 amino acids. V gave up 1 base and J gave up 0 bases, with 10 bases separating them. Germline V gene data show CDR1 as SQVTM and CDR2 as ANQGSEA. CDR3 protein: CSVEGRRDSYEQYF. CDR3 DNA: TGCAGCGTTGAAGGTCGGCGGGACTCCTACGAGCAGTACTTC.

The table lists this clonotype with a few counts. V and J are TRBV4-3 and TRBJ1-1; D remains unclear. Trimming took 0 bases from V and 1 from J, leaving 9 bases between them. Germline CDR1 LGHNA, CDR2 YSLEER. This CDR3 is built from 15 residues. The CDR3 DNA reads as TGCGCCAGCAGCCAAGAGCACGGTGCGAACACTGAAGCTTTCTTT. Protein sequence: CASSQEHGANTEAFF.

Here the CDR3 reads CSAPARDPVFYGYTF. CDR3 DNA sequence: TGCAGTGCTCCGGCCCGGGACCCCGTTTTCTATGGCTACACCTTC. V gene TRBV20-1 combines with J gene TRBJ1-2, with a possible D match to TRBD1 (5 bases). V was shortened by 5 bases and J by 4 bases, with 20 bases between the two germline ends. This CDR3 is 15 amino acids long. From germline, CDR1 is DFQATT and CDR2 SNEGSKA (reference sequence).

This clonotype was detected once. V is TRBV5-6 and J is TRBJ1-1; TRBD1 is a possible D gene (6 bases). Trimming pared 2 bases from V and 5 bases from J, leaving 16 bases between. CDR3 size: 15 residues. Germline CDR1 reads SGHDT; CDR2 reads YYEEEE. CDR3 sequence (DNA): TGTGCCAGCAGCTTAGGGGGGGCTAGTGTTACTGAAGCTTTCTTT. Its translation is CASSLGGASVTEAFF.

The CDR3 loop is CSASVGGYNEQFF. The CDR3 DNA sequence: TGCAGTGCTAGCGTAGGCGGTTACAATGAGCAGTTCTTC. This chain connects TRBV20-1 to TRBJ2-1; D is unresolved. Germline V lookup: CDR1 DFQATT, CDR2 SNEGSKA (reference sequence). The CDR3 length is 13 residues. The ends were cut back, 3 bases at V and 4 bases at J, with 10 bases in the middle.

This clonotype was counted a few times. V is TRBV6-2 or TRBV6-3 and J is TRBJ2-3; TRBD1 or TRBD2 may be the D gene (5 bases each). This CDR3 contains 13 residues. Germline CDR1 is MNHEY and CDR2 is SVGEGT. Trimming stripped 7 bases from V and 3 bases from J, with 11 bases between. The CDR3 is CASKRDPTDTQYF. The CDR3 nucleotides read TGTGCCAGCAAAAGGGACCCGACAGATACGCAGTATTTT.

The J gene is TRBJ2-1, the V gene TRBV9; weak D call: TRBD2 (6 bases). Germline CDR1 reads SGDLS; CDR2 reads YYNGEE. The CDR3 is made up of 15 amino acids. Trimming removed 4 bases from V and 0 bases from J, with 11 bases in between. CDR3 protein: CASSPGRDSYNEQFF. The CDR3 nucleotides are TGTGCCAGCAGCCCTGGGCGGGACTCCTACAATGAGCAGTTCTTC.

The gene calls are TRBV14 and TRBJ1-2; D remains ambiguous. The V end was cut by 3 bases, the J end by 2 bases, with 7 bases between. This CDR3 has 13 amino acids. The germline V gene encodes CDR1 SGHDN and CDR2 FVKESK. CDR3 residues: CASSHGRNYGYTF. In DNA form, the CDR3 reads TGTGCCAGCAGCCACGGAAGGAACTATGGCTACACCTTC.

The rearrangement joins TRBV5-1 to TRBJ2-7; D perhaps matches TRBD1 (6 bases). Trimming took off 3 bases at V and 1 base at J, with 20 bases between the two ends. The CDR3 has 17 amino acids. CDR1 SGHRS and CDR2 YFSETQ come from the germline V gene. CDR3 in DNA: TGCGCCAGCAGCTATAACTTACGGGACATGGAGTCCTACGAGCAGTACTTC. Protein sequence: CASSYNLRDMESYEQYF.

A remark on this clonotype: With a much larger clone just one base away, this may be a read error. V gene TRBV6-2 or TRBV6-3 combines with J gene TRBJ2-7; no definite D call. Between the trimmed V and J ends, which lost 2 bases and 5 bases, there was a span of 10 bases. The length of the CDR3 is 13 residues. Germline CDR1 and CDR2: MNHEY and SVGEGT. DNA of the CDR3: TGTGCCAGCAGTTACGCGGATACTGACGAGCAGTACTTC. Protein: CASSYADTDEQYF.

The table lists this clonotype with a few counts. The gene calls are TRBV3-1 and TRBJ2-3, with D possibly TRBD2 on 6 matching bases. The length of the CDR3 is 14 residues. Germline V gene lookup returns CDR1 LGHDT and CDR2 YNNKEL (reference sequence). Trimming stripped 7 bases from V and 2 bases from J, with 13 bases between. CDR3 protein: CASTLGGLTDTQYF. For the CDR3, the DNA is TGTGCCAGCACCCTCGGAGGGCTCACAGATACGCAGTATTTT.

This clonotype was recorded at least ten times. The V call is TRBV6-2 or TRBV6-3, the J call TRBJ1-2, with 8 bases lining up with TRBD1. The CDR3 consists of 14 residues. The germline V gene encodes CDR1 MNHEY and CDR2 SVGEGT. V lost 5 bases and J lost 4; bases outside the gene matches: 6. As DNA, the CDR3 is TGTGCCAGCAGTACTCCCGGACAGGGCTATGGCTACACCTTC. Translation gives CASSTPGQGYGYTF.

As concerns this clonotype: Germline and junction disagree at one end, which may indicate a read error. CDR3 protein: CARSGTGDLIVNYGYTF. CDR3 in DNA: TGTGCCCGGAGCGGAACAGGGGACTTAATTGTAAACTATGGCTACACCTTC. V and J are TRBV30 and TRBJ1-2; 7 nucleotides agree with TRBD1. The CDR3 is 17 amino acids. In germline, CDR1 is GTSNPN, CDR2 SVGIG (reference sequence).

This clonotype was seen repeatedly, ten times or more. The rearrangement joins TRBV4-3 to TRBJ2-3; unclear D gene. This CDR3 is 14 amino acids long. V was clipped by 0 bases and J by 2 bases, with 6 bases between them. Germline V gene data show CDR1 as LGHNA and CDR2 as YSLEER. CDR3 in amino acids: CASSQDSHTDTQYF. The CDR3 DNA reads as TGCGCCAGCAGCCAAGATTCCCACACAGATACGCAGTATTTT.

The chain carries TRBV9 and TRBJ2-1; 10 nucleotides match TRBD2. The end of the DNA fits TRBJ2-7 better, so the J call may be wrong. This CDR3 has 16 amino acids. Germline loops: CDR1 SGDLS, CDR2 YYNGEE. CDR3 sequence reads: CASSAPTSGFDNEQYF. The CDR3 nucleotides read TGTGCCAGCAGCGCCCCGACTAGCGGGTTTGACAATGAGCAGTACTTC.

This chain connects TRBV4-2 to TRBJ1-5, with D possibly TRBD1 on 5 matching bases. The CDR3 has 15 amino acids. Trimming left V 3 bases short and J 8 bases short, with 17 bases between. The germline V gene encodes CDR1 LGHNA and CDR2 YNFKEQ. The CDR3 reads CASSQGDDVFEPQHF. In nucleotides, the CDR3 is TGTGCCAGCAGCCAGGGGGATGATGTTTTCGAGCCCCAGCATTTT.

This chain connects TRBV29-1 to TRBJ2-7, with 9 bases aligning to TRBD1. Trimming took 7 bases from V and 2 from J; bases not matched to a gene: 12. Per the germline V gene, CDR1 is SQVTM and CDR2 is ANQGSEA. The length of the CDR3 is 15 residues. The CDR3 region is CSASLPGTGTYEQYF. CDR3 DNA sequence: TGCAGCGCCTCCCTCCCCGGGACAGGGACCTACGAGCAGTACTTC.

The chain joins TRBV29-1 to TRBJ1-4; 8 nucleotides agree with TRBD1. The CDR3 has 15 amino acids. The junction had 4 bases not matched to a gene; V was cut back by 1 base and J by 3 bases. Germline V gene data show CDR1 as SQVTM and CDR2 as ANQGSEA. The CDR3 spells CSVEGTRGPNEKLFF. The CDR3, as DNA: TGCAGCGTTGAAGGGACCAGGGGGCCTAATGAAAAACTGTTTTTT.

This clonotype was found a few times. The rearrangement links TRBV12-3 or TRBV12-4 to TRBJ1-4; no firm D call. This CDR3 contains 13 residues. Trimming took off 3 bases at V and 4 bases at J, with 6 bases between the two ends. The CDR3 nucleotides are TGTGCCAGCAGTTTGGTCAGTAATGAAAAACTGTTTTTT. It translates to CASSLVSNEKLFF.

The CDR3 is CASSAGGVNTEAFF. CDR3 nucleotides: TGTGCCAGCAGTGCCGGGGGGGTGAACACTGAAGCTTTCTTT. V usage is TRBV6-2 or TRBV6-3 and J usage is TRBJ1-1, with D perhaps matching TRBD1 (5 bases). Germline V gene sequence: CDR1 MNHEY, CDR2 SVGEGT. The V end lost 5 bases, the J end lost 0 bases, and 10 bases lay between the germline ends. The CDR3 is made up of 14 amino acids.

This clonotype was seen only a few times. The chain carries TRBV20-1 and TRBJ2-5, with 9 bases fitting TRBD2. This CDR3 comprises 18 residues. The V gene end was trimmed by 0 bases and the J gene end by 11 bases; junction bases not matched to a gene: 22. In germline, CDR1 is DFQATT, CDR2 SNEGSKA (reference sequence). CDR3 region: CSARDRGSGSNAYNEQYF. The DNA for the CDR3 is TGCAGTGCTAGAGATCGAGGTAGCGGGAGTAACGCCTACAATGAGCAGTACTTC.

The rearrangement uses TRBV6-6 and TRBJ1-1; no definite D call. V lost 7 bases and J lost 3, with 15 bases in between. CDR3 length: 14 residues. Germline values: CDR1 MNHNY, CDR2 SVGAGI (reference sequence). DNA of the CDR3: TGTGCCAGCACCTCTAAGGCTGCATACACTGAAGCTTTCTTT. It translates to CASTSKAAYTEAFF.

The DNA of the CDR3 is TGTGCCAGCAGCCAAATGGTGACGGATCAGCCCCAGCATTTT. This sequence encodes CASSQMVTDQPQHF. The rearrangement links TRBV3-1 to TRBJ1-5; no definite D call. V was cut by 2 bases and J by 5 bases, with 10 bases left in between. The germline CDR1 and CDR2 sequences are LGHDT and YNNKEL (reference sequence). This CDR3 spans 14 amino acids.

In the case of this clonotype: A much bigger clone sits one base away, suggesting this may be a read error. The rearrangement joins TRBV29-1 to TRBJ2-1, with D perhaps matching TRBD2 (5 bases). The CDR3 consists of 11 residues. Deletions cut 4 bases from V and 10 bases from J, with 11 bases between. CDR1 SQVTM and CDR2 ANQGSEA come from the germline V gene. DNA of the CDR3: TGCAGCGTTGGTTCCGACTACGAGCAGTTCTTC. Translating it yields CSVGSDYEQFF.

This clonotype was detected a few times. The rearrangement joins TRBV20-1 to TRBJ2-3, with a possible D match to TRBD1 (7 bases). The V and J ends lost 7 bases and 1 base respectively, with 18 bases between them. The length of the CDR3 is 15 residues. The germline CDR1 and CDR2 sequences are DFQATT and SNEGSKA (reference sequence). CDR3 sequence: CSVSQGRRRTDTQYF. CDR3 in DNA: TGCAGTGTTTCACAGGGGAGGCGGCGCACAGATACGCAGTATTTT.

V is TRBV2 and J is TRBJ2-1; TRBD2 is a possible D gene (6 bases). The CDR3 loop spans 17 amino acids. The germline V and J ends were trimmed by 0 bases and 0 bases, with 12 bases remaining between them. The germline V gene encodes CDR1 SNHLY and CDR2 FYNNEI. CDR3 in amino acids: CASSEALAYSSYNEQFF. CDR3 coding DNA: TGTGCCAGCAGTGAAGCTCTAGCGTATAGCTCCTACAATGAGCAGTTCTTC.